Listed here are 10 T cell receptor beta chains from one sample, sequenced in a study of long-term antiretroviral therapy in people with HIV. The run of the v3.0 immunoSEQ assay was at survey level. Assay used: immunoSEQ multiplex PCR; TCRdb lists only in-frame clones, some missing. The repertoire holds some 20,000 clones, over 70% seen once, with 11% to 15% in the top ten. The starting material was unsorted PBMCs, obtained 2.9 years after starting antiretroviral therapy. Receptors were obtained from a young woman with HIV.

The rearrangement links TRBV7-3 to TRBJ2-2; unclear D gene. The CDR3 length is 13 residues. Deletions cut 2 bases from V and 6 bases from J, with 7 bases between. Germline-derived CDR1 and CDR2 are SGHTA and FQGTGA. CDR3 sequence (DNA): TGTGCCAGCAGCTTATCAAGCGCCGGGGAGCTGTTTTTT. It encodes CASSLSSAGELFF.

V gene TRBV7-9 combines with J gene TRBJ1-1; D call uncertain. Trimming pared 4 bases from V and 1 base from J, leaving 10 bases between. CDR1 is SEHNR, CDR2 FQNEAQ, per germline (reference sequence). The CDR3 extends over 14 amino acids. CDR3 DNA sequence: TGTGCCAGCAGCTCCCTTCATACGAACACTGAAGCTTTCTTT. This encodes CASSSLHTNTEAFF.

The chain carries TRBV19 and TRBJ2-1; 9 bases line up with TRBD2. This CDR3 is 15 amino acids long. J gave up 2 bases and V 8 bases, and 7 bases lay outside the gene matches. CDR1 LNHDA and CDR2 SQIVND come from the germline V gene (reference sequence). For the CDR3, the DNA is TGTGCCAGTGGCCCACTAGCGGGCGCCTACAATGAGCAGTTCTTC. Translated, it gives CASGPLAGAYNEQFF.

This chain links TRBV19 with TRBJ1-2; 12 nucleotides match TRBD1. From germline, CDR1 is LNHDA and CDR2 SQIVND (reference sequence). The junction had 4 bases not matched to a gene; V was cut back by 10 bases and J by 7 bases. This CDR3 region has 12 residues. CDR3 nucleotides: TGTGCCACCGGGGACAGGGGGCTTGGCTACACCTTC. Amino acid sequence: CATGDRGLGYTF.

The chain couples TRBV19 to TRBJ1-5; D gene uncertain. The germline V gene has CDR1 LNHDA and CDR2 SQIVND (reference sequence). The CDR3 consists of 12 residues. V gave up 4 bases and J gave up 9 bases, with 10 bases separating them. CDR3 in amino acids: CASSSPPGPQHF. For the CDR3, the DNA is TGTGCCAGTAGTAGCCCGCCGGGGCCCCAGCATTTT.

The genes are TRBV7-2 and TRBJ2-1, with D perhaps TRBD2 (5 bases). CDR3 length: 13 amino acids. Germline loops: CDR1 SGHTA, CDR2 FQGNSA. Trimming removed 5 bases at V and 7 bases at J, with 12 bases between. Here the CDR3 DNA reads TGTGCCAGCAGCGGGAGTACTTGGAATGAGCAGTTCTTC. It codes for CASSGSTWNEQFF.

V and J are TRBV7-8 and TRBJ2-7; 10 bases agree with TRBD2. The J segment lost 2 bases and the V segment lost 5 bases, leaving 9 bases of the junction unmatched. Looked up from germline, CDR1 is SGHVS and CDR2 is FQNEAQ. This CDR3 has 16 amino acids. CDR3 DNA: TGTGCCAGCAGCGACCAGATAAGCGGGGGGGCCTACGAGCAGTACTTC. It encodes CASSDQISGGAYEQYF.

This chain links TRBV5-1 with TRBJ2-7; the D gene is possibly TRBD1 (5 bases). Germline CDR1 and CDR2: SGHRS and YFSETQ. V was clipped by 0 bases and J by 3 bases, with 10 bases between them. This CDR3 has 14 amino acids. CDR3 in amino acids: CASSLGVGVYEQYV. DNA for the CDR3: TGCGCCAGCAGCTTGGGAGTAGGGGTCTACGAGCAGTACGTC.

The chain employs TRBV2 and TRBJ2-5; D remains unclear. Trimming shortened V by 3 bases and J by 6 bases, and 14 bases separated the two germline ends. The germline CDR1 and CDR2 sequences are SNHLY and FYNNEI. This CDR3 is built from 14 residues. CDR3 loop: CASSDSGPLKTQYF. The CDR3 DNA reads as TGTGCCAGCAGTGATTCTGGGCCCCTGAAGACCCAGTACTTC.

The chain combines TRBV6-1 with TRBJ1-6, with D maybe TRBD1 (5 bases). Germline lookup yields CDR1 MNHNS and CDR2 SASEGT. This CDR3 is built from 14 residues. The V end was cut by 6 bases, the J end by 6 bases, with 12 bases between. CDR3 sequence reads: CASRRDSINSPLHF. CDR3 coding DNA: TGTGCCAGCAGAAGAGACAGTATTAATTCACCCCTCCACTTT.